These 5 T cell receptor beta chains originate from one sample sequenced in a study of T cell responses to AZD1222 COVID-19 vaccine. Some clones are missing from TCRdb's copy, which holds only in-frame ones; the method was immunoSEQ multiplex PCR. In the table there are roughly 270,000 clones, around 93% of which are singletons. Sample: peripheral blood, taken 28 days after the second AZD1222 dose. The receptors were sampled from an adult who received the AZD1222 COVID-19 vaccine.

The chain has TRBV2 and TRBJ1-2; a possible D gene is TRBD1 (5 bases). This CDR3 has 13 amino acids. Germline V CDR1 and CDR2: SNHLY, FYNNEI. The germline V and J ends were trimmed by 7 bases and 2 bases, with 11 bases remaining between them. Here the CDR3 reads CASIEGWNYGYTF. The CDR3, as DNA: TGTGCCAGCATCGAGGGGTGGAACTATGGCTACACCTTC.

The chain joins TRBV5-1 to TRBJ2-5; tentative D call: TRBD2 (7 bases). CDR3 length equals 14 residues. Per germline, CDR1 SGHRS and CDR2 YFSETQ. V was clipped by 3 bases and J by 2 bases, with 11 bases between them. CDR3 in amino acids: CASSSQGLQETQYF. The CDR3, as DNA: TGCGCCAGCAGCTCACAGGGACTACAAGAGACCCAGTACTTC. The variable domain in full, completed from reference TRBV5-1 and TRBJ2-5, reads KAGVTQTPRYLIKTRGQQVTLSCSPISGHRSVSWYQQTPGQGLQFLFEYFSETQRNKGNFPGRFSGRQFSNSRSEMNVSTLELGDSALYLCASSSQGLQETQYFGPGTRLLVL.

The genes are TRBV28 and TRBJ1-6; 9 bases align to TRBD1. The ends lost 6 bases at V and 13 bases at J; junction bases unmatched: 16. CDR3 length: 16 amino acids. Looked up from germline, CDR1 is MDHEN and CDR2 is SYDVKM. This CDR3 is CASSYTGGAVEWPLHF. In DNA form, the CDR3 reads TGTGCCAGCAGCTACACAGGGGGCGCAGTGGAGTGGCCCCTCCACTTT.

The CDR3 DNA sequence: TGTGCCAGCAGCCATACAGGCCTTTGGAGCAATCAGCCCCAGCATTTT. Protein product: CASSHTGLWSNQPQHF. This chain uses TRBV28 with TRBJ1-5; the D gene is possibly TRBD1 (5 bases). V lost 6 bases, J lost 1 base, and 16 bases lay in between. Looked up from germline, CDR1 is MDHEN and CDR2 is SYDVKM. The CDR3 length is 16 residues.

The gene calls are TRBV7-2 and TRBJ2-7; 8 bases map to TRBD2. This CDR3 contains 15 residues. CDR1 and CDR2 from the germline V gene are SGHTA and FQGNSA. J lost 3 bases, V lost 1 base, and 5 bases had no gene match. The CDR3 here is CASSLGLASFYEQYF. The DNA of the CDR3 is TGTGCCAGCAGCTTAGGACTAGCGTCCTTCTACGAGCAGTACTTC.